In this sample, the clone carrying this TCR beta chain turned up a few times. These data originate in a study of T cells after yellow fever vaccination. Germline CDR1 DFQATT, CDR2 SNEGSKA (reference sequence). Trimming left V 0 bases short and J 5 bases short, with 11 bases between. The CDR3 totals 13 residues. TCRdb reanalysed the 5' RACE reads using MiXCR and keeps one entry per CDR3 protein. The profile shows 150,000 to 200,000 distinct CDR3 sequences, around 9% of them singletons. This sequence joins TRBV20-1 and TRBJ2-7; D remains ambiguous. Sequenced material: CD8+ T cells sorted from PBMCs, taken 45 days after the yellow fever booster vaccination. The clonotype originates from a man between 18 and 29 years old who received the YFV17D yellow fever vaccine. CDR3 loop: CSARDRDKDEQYF. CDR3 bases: TGCAGTGCTAGAGACCGAGACAAGGACGAGCAGTACTTC.